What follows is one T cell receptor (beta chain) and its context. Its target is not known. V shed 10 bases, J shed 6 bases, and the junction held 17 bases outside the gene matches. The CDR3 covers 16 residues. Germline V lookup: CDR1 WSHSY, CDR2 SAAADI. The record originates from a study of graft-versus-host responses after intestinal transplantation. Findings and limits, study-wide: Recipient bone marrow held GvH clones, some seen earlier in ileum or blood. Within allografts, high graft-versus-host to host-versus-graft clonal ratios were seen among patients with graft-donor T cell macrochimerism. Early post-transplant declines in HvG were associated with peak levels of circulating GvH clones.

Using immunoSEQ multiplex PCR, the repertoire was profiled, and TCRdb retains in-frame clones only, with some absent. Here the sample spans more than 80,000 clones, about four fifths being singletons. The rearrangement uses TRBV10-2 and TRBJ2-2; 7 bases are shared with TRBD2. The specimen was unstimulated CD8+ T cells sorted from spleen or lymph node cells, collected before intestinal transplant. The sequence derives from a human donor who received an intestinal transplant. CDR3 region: CAIKVSEREVPGELFF. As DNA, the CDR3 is TGCGCCATTAAGGTTTCTGAACGGGAGGTCCCCGGGGAGCTGTTTTTT.